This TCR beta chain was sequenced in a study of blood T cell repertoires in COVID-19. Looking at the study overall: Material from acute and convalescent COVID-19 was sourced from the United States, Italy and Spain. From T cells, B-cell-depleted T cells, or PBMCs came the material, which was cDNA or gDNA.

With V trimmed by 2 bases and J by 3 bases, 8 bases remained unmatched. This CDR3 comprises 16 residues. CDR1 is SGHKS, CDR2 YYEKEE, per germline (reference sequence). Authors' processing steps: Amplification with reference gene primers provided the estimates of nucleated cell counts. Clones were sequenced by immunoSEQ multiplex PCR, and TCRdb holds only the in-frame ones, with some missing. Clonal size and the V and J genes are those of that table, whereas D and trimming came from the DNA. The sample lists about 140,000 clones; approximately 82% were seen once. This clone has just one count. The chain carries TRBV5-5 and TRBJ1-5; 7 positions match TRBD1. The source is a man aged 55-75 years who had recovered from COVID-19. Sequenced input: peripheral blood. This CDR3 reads CASSFSGTAFNQPQHF. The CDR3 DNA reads TGTGCCAGCAGCTTCTCCGGGACAGCTTTCAATCAGCCCCAGCATTTT. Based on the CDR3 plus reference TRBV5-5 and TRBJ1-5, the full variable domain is DAGVTQSPTHLIKTRGQQVTLRCSPISGHKSVSWYQQVLGQGPQFIFQYYEKEERGRGNFPDRFSARQFPNYSSELNVNALLLGDSALYLCASSFSGTAFNQPQHFGDGTRLSIL.